This T cell receptor beta chain was retrieved from a study of T cell responses to AZD1222 COVID-19 vaccine. Broader study findings: Sampling captured repertoires only after the peak T cell response. Seropositive at baseline were only six or seven AZD1222 recipients. The study reported that nearly half of spike-specific TCRs target unmutated variant regions.

Concerning this clone itself: What it binds is not known.

Trimming pared 7 bases from V and 4 bases from J, leaving 16 bases between. The V gene's germline CDR1 is MDHEN and CDR2 SYDVKM. The CDR3 runs to 14 residues. Sequencing was performed with immunoSEQ multiplex PCR; in TCRdb, only in-frame clones are kept and a portion is missing. Among 200,000 to 250,000 clones listed, just over 90% were seen once. The input for sequencing was peripheral blood, taken on day 0 of MenACWY control vaccination. The chain combines TRBV28 with TRBJ1-1, with D perhaps matching TRBD1 (6 bases). The TCR originated in an adult in good health. CDR3 sequence reads: CASTEGGLSTEAFF. The DNA for the CDR3 is TGTGCCAGCACCGAGGGGGGGCTGAGCACTGAAGCTTTCTTT.